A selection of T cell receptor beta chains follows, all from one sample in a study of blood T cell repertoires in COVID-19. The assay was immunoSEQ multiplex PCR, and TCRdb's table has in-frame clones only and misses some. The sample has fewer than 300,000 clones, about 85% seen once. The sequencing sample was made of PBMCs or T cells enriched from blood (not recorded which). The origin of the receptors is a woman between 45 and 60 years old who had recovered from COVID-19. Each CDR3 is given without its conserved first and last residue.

CDR3: ASSLGRTDTQY
J: TRBJ2-3
V: TRBV5-1

CDR3: ATSERISNQPQH
J: TRBJ1-5
V: TRBV24-1

CDR3: ASSPTPAPAKNIQY
J: TRBJ2-4
V: TRBV5-1

CDR3: ASSLRTGYNEQF
J: TRBJ2-1
V: TRBV11-1

CDR3: ASLEGNTQY
J: TRBJ2-3
V: TRBV11-2

CDR3: AWSVPAGGNEQF
J: TRBJ2-1
V: TRBV30

CDR3: ASSPRDISGNTIY
J: TRBJ1-3
V: TRBV18

CDR3: ASSWTSGLTGELF
J: TRBJ2-2
V: TRBV27

CDR3: SVGRELNTEAF
J: TRBJ1-1
V: TRBV29-1

CDR3: ASSHHSTGLTEAF
J: TRBJ1-1
V: TRBV27

CDR3: ASSPRGRVNTEAF
J: TRBJ1-1
V: TRBV6-5

CDR3: ASSQLANQETQY
J: TRBJ2-5
V: TRBV6-2/TRBV6-3

CDR3: ASSLLAGVRTQY
J: TRBJ2-5
V: TRBV28

CDR3: ASRGTGSGREKLF
J: TRBJ1-4
V: TRBV6-5

CDR3: AWSTQRVGYT
J: TRBJ1-2
V: TRBV30

CDR3: ASSSRGADSGNTIY
J: TRBJ1-3
V: TRBV7-6